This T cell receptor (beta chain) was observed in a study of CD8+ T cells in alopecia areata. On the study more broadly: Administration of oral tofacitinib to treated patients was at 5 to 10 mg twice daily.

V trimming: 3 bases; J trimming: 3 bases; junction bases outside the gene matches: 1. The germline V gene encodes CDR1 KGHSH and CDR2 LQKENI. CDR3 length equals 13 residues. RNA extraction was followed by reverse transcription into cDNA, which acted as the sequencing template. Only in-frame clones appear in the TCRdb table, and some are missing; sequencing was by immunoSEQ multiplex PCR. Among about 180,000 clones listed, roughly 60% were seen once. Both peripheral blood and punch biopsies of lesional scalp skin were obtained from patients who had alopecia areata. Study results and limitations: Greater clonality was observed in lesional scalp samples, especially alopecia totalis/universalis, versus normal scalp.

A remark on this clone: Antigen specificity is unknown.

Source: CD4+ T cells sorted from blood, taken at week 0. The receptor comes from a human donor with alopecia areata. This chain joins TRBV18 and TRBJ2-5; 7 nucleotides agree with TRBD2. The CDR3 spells CASSPGLKETQYF. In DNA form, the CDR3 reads TGTGCCAGCTCACCGGGACTAAAAGAGACCCAGTACTTC. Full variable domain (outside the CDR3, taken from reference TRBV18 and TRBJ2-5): NAGVMQNPRHLVRRRGQEARLRCSPMKGHSHVYWYRQLPEEGLKFMVYLQKENIIDESGMPKERFSAEFPKEGPSILRIQQVVRGDSAAYFCASSPGLKETQYFGPGTRLLVL.